This T cell receptor (beta chain) was observed in a study of blood T cell repertoires in COVID-19. As for the study in general: Samples representing acute and convalescent COVID-19 were sourced from the United States, Italy and Spain. Nucleic acid was either cDNA or gDNA, and it came from T cells, B-cell-depleted T cells, or PBMCs.

Trimming removed 0 bases from V and 11 bases from J, with 13 bases in between. This CDR3 comprises 13 residues. CDR1 and CDR2 (germline): WNHNN, SYGVQD (reference sequence). Per the study methods: It was from reference gene primer amplification that nucleated cell counts were estimated. The table came from immunoSEQ multiplex PCR; TCRdb's copy has only in-frame clones and leaves some out. D and trimming come from the DNA, and the V and J calls and clone size come from that table. The sample records fewer than 300,000 clones, over 70% being singletons. The chain has TRBV10-1 and TRBJ1-1; D uncertain. The receptor's source is a man older than 75 with acute or convalescent COVID-19. Sequenced sample: peripheral blood. CDR3: CASSESGSIGAFF. The DNA for the CDR3 is TGCGCCAGCAGTGAGTCGGGCTCGATCGGTGCTTTCTTT.